Given below is one T cell receptor (beta chain) in context. What it recognizes is unknown. The CDR3 has 15 residues. CDR1 is SGHRS, CDR2 YFSETQ, per germline. V was pared by 0 bases and J by 5 bases, with 15 bases between. This entry belongs to a study of OX40 agonist ivuxolimab in advanced cancers. Measured with immunoSEQ multiplex PCR; TCRdb has only the in-frame clones, and not every one. The repertoire includes about 54,000 clones, approximately 90% of them detected once, and roughly 12% sits in the top ten. Notes on the study in general: Normalized T-cell clonal expansion was also low in a subset of nonresponders.

The specimen was CD4+ or CD8+ T cells sorted from blood, collected in a trial of the OX40 agonist ivuxolimab. V gene TRBV5-1 combines with J gene TRBJ2-7, with D possibly TRBD2 on 6 matching bases. The sequence came from an adult with an advanced solid tumor such as melanoma, head and neck, liver or kidney cancer. The CDR3 DNA reads TGCGCCAGCAGCTTGGTCCAGGGAGGTAGGAACGAGCAGTACTTC. Translating it yields CASSLVQGGRNEQYF.